This entry lists 6 T cell receptor beta chains sequenced from one sample in a study of blood T cell repertoires in COVID-19. Method: immunoSEQ multiplex PCR; TCRdb's copy keeps in-frame clones and lacks some. The table shows about 220,000 clones, with almost 90% occurring only once. Sequenced: PBMCs or T cells enriched from blood (not recorded which). The receptors shown here come from a man aged 25-45 years who had been exposed to COVID-19.

This chain links TRBV5-1 with TRBJ1-1; D is unclear. Germline V lookup: CDR1 SGHRS, CDR2 YFSETQ. The CDR3 is made up of 13 amino acids. V lost 2 bases and J lost 3, with 8 bases in between. CDR3: CASSFWRDTEAFF. The CDR3 bases are TGCGCCAGCAGCTTTTGGAGGGACACTGAAGCTTTCTTT.

V usage is TRBV19 and J usage is TRBJ1-2; D is perhaps TRBD1 (6 bases). The CDR3 consists of 16 residues. From germline, CDR1 is LNHDA and CDR2 SQIVND (reference sequence). Trimming took off 2 bases at V and 8 bases at J, with 21 bases between the two ends. The chain's CDR3 is CASSISADSHSTGYTF. The CDR3, as DNA: TGTGCCAGTAGTATATCCGCGGACAGTCATTCCACGGGCTACACCTTC.

The sample holds a few counts of this clone. The V call is TRBV19, the J call TRBJ2-6; 8 positions match TRBD1. This CDR3 region has 16 residues. Trimming took 7 bases from V and 4 from J; bases not matched to a gene: 9. The germline V gene has CDR1 LNHDA and CDR2 SQIVND (reference sequence). This CDR3 reads CASTRQGSGGANVLTF. The CDR3 DNA reads as TGTGCCAGTACCCGACAGGGGTCCGGGGGGGCCAACGTCCTGACTTTC.

This clone occurred a few times. The chain carries TRBV5-4 and TRBJ1-5; D might be TRBD1 (6 bases). The CDR3 is made up of 14 amino acids. Trimming left V 2 bases short and J 2 bases short, with 8 bases between. CDR1 and CDR2 from the germline V gene are SGHNT and YYREEE (reference sequence). The DNA of the CDR3 is TGTGCCAGCAGCTTACAGGGAGGCAATCAGCCCCAGCATTTT. This translates into CASSLQGGNQPQHF.

This chain uses TRBV19 with TRBJ1-2; 7 nucleotides match TRBD1. Germline V gene sequence: CDR1 LNHDA, CDR2 SQIVND (reference sequence). The CDR3 has 15 amino acids. With 7 bases clipped from V and 0 bases from J, the junction kept 8 bases outside the gene matches. The CDR3 loop is CASIDRAGANYGYTF. CDR3 coding DNA: TGTGCCAGTATCGACAGGGCAGGAGCTAACTATGGCTACACCTTC.

The rearrangement joins TRBV9 to TRBJ2-6; TRBD2 is a possible D gene (5 bases). With 0 bases removed from V and 3 bases from J, the gap between germline ends came to 10 bases. The CDR3 is 16 amino acids. Germline V gene data show CDR1 as SGDLS and CDR2 as YYNGEE. CDR3 residues: CASSVVGGFGANVLTF. The CDR3 region has the DNA TGTGCCAGCAGCGTAGTTGGAGGTTTTGGGGCCAACGTCCTGACTTTC.